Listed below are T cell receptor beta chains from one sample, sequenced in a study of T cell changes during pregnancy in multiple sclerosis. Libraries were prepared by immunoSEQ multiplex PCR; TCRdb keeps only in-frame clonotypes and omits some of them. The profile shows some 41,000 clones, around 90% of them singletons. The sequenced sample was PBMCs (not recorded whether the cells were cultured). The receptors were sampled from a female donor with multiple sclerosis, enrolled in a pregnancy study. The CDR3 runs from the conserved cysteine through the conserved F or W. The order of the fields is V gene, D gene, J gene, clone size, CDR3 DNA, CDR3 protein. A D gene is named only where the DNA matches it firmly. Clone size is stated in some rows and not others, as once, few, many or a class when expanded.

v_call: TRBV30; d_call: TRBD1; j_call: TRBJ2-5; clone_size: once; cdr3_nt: TGTGCCGGGGCAAAAACCGGGACAGGGGGCCGAGAGACCCAGTACTTC; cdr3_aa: CAGAKTGTGGRETQYF
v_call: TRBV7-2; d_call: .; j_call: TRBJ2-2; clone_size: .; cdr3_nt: TGTGCCAGCAGCCCCCACATAGGGGAGGACTCAGGGGAGCTGTTTTTT; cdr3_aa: CASSPHIGEDSGELFF
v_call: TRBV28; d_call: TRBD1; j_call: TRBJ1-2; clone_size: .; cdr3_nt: TGTGCCAGCAGTTTACTGACAGGGGGCCTCTATGGCTACACCTTC; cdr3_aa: CASSLLTGGLYGYTF
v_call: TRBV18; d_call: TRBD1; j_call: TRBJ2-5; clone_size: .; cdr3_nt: TGTGCCAGCTCACCGTCGTTGGGACAGGGGCAAGAGACCCAGTACTTC; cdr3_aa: CASSPSLGQGQETQYF
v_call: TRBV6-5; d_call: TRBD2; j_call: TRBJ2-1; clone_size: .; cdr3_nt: TGTGCCAGCAGGACCAGAGGGACTAGCGGAGTTGAGCAGTTCTTC; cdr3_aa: CASRTRGTSGVEQFF
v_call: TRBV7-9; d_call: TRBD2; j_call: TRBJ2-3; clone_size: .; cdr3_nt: TGTGCCAGCAGCTTTAACCCTAGCGGGATCACAGATACGCAGTATTTT; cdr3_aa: CASSFNPSGITDTQYF
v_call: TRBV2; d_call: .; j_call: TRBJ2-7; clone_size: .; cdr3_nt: TGTGCCAGCAATGGGTTAGGGGAGCAGTACTTC; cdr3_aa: CASNGLGEQYF
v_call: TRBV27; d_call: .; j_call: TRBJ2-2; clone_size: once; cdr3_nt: TGTGCCAGCAGTTCCCCGACGTCTGGGGGTAACACCGGGGAGCTGTTTTTT; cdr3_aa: CASSSPTSGGNTGELFF
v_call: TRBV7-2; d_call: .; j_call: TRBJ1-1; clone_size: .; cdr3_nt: TGTGCCAGCAGCTTCCCGGGGACTGAAGCTTTCTTT; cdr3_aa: CASSFPGTEAFF
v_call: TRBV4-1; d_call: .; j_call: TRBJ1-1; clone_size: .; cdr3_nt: TGCGCCAGCAGCCACACAGAGAACACTGAAGCTTTCTTT; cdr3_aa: CASSHTENTEAFF
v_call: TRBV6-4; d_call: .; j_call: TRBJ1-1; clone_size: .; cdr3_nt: TGTGCCAGCAGCAAAGGGATTCGAGGTGAAGCTTTCTTT; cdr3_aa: CASSKGIRGEAFF
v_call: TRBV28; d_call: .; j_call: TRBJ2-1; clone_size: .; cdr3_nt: TGTGCCAGCAGCGCCCGAAGTAGCTCCTACAATGAGCAGTTCTTC; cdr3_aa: CASSARSSSYNEQFF
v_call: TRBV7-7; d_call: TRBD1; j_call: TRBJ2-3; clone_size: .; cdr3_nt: TGTGCTAGCAGCCCAATAGTACGAGGACAGGGCCTCGCAGATACGCAGTATTTT; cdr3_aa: CASSPIVRGQGLADTQYF
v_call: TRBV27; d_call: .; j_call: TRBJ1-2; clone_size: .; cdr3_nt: TGTGCCAGCAGTTTACTAGGGCCCAACTATGGCTACACCTTC; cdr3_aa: CASSLLGPNYGYTF
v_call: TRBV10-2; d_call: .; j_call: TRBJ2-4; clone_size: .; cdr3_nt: TGCGCCAGCACCCAAGTGACCGAAAACATTCAGTACTTC; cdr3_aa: CASTQVTENIQYF
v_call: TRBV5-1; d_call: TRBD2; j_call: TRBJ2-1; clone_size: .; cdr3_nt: TGCGCCAGCGGGTTAGCGGGGACCTCCTACAATGAGCAGTTCTTC; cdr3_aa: CASGLAGTSYNEQFF
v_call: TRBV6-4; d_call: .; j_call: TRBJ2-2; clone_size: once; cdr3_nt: TGTGCCAGCAGTGATTTGTTCTCCGGGGAGCTGTTTTTT; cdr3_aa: CASSDLFSGELFF
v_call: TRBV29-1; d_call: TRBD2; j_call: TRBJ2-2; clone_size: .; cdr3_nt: TGCAGCGTTGAAGATTTGAGGACTAGCGACCGGGAGCTGTTTTTT; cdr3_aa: CSVEDLRTSDRELFF
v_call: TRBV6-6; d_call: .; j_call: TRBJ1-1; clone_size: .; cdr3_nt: TGTGCCAGCAGTCCTGGGGAGGGGGAAGCTTTCTTT; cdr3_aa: CASSPGEGEAFF
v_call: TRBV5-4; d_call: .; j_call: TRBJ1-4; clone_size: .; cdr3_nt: TGTGCCAGCAGCCCACTGGCAACTAATGAAAAACTGTTTTTT; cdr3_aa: CASSPLATNEKLFF
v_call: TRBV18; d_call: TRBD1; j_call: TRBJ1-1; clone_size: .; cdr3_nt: TGTGCCAGCTCACGGACAGGGAACACTGAAGCTTTCTTT; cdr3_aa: CASSRTGNTEAFF
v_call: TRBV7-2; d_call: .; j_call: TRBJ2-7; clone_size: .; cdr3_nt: TGTGCCAGCAGCCCCGGACTCAAATACGAGCAGTACTTC; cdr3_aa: CASSPGLKYEQYF
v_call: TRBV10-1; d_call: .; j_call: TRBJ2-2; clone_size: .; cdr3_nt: TGCGCCAGCCGCAGGGAGGACACCGGGGAGCTGTTTTTT; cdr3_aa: CASRREDTGELFF
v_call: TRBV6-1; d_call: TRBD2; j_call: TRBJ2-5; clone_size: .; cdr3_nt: TGTGCCAGCAGTGACCCCGGGACTAGCGGGTCCAAAGAGACCCAGTACTTC; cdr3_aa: CASSDPGTSGSKETQYF
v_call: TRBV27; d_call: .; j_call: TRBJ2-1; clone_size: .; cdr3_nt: TGTGCCAGCAGTTCCCCAGGGCTACAGACTTACAATGAGCAGTTCTTC; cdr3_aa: CASSSPGLQTYNEQFF
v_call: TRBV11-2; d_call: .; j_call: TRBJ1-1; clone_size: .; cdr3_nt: TGTGCCAGCAGCCCTGGACAGCCAGGGGACACTGAAGCTTTCTTT; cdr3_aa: CASSPGQPGDTEAFF
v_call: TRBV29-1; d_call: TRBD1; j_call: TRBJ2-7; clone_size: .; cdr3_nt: TGCAGCGTTGGGGGCCTGGGACAGACCTACGAGCAGTACTTC; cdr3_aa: CSVGGLGQTYEQYF
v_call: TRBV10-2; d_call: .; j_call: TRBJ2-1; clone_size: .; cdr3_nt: TGCGCCAGCAGTTTAGCTGATGAGCAGTTCTTC; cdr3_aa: CASSLADEQFF
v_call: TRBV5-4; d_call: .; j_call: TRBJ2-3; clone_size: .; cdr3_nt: TGTGCCAGCAGCTCATGGACAGATACGCAGTATTTT; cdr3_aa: CASSSWTDTQYF
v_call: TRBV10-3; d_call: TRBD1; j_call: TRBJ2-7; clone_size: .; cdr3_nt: TGTGCCATCACCCCGGACAGGGATCCCCTTTGGGACGAGCAGTACTTC; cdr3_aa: CAITPDRDPLWDEQYF
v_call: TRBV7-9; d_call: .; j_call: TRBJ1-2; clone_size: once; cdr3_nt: TGTGCCAGCACCTTAAGAGGGGGGTCGGACTATGGCTACACCTTC; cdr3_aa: CASTLRGGSDYGYTF
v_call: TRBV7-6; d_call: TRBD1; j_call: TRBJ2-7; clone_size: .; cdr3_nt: TGTGCCAGCAGCTCTGGACAGGGTCTGTACTTC; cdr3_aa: CASSSGQGLYF
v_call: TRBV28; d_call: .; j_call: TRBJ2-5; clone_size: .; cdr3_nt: TGTGCCAGCAGTGTTCCCGGGACACTACAAGAGACCCAGTACTTC; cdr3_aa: CASSVPGTLQETQYF
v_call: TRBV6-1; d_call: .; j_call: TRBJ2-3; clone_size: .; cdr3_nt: TGTGCCAGCAGCCCCTTCAGATACACAGATACGCAGTATTTT; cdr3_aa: CASSPFRYTDTQYF
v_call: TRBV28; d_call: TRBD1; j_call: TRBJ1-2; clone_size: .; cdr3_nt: TGTGCCAGCAGTTACCCCGGACAGGGGGGACTAGCGGGCTACACCTTC; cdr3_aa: CASSYPGQGGLAGYTF
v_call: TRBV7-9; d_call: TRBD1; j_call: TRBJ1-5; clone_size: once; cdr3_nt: TGTGCCAGCAGCTCCCGACAGGGTAATCAGCCCCAGCATTTT; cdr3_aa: CASSSRQGNQPQHF
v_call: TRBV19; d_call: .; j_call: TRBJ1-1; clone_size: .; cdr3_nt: TGTGCCAGTAGTTGGATCGGGCAATGGAACACTGAAGCTTTCTTT; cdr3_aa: CASSWIGQWNTEAFF
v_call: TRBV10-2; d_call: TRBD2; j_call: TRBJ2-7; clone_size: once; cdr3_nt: TGCGCCAGCAGTGTGGGACTAGCGGGCCCCTACGAGCAGTACTTC; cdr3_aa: CASSVGLAGPYEQYF
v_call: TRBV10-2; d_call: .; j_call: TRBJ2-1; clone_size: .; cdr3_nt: TGCGCCAGCAGGAAAGGAGGCTACAATGAGCAGTTCTTC; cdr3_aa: CASRKGGYNEQFF
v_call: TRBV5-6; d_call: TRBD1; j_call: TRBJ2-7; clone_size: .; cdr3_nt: TGTGCCAGCAGCCCCCGACAGGGGGGAAACTACGAGCAGTACTTC; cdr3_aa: CASSPRQGGNYEQYF
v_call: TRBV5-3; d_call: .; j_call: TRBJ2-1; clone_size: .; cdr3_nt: TGTGCCAGAAGCTCCGGAGTTGGTGGAGATGAGCAGTTCTTC; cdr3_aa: CARSSGVGGDEQFF
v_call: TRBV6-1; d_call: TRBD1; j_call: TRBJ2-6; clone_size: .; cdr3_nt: TGTGCCAGCAGTGAGGACAGGGGGGACTCTGGGGCCAACGTCCTGACTTTC; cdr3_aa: CASSEDRGDSGANVLTF
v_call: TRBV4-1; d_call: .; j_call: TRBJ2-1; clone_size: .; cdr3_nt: TGCGCCAGCAGCCAAGGGGCTGATGAGCAGTTCTTC; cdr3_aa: CASSQGADEQFF